This entry concerns a single T cell receptor beta chain. What it binds is unknown. Sequencing used immunoSEQ multiplex PCR; TCRdb keeps in-frame clones, though not all of them. This table has around 120,000 clones, 85% to 95% appearing once. This sample is drawn from a study of T cell responses to AZD1222 COVID-19 vaccine. Study-wide findings and caveats: The study identified only five or six AZD1222 recipients as seropositive at baseline. Possibly, clonal diversity was underestimated; donors were largely white British and included more females. An increase in Spike-specific TCR breadth and depth was observed after two AZD1222 doses. Distributed over spike, vaccine-associated CD4 TCRs predominated at 160-218 and 743-854.

The CDR3 loop spans 14 amino acids. Germline V gene sequence: CDR1 MNHEY, CDR2 SVGAGI. Trimming removed 6 bases from V and 5 bases from J, with 16 bases in between. The chain combines TRBV6-5 with TRBJ1-1; D might be TRBD1 (5 bases). Sequencing used peripheral blood, obtained on day 0 of AZD1222 vaccination. The clonotype originates from an adult in good health. CDR3 sequence (DNA): TGTGCCAGCAGCCAAGACAGTGGGGTAACTGAAGCTTTCTTT. It yields the protein CASSQDSGVTEAFF.